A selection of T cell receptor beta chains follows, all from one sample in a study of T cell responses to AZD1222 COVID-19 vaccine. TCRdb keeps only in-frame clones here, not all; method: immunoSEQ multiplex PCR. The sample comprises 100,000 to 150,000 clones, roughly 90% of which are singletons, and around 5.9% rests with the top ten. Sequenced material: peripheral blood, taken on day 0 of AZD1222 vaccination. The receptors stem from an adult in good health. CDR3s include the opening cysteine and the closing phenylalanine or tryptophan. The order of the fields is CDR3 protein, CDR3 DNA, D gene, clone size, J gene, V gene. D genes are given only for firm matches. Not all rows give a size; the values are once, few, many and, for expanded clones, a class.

CATSREYQETQYF	TGTGCCACCAGCAGAGAGTACCAAGAGACCCAGTACTTC	.	.	TRBJ2-5	TRBV15
CASSQEEGQANSPLHF	TGTGCCAGCAGCCAAGAAGAGGGACAGGCTAATTCACCCCTCCACTTT	TRBD1	.	TRBJ1-6	TRBV4-2
CASSPSEGNTEAFF	TGCGCCAGCAGTCCCTCCGAGGGGAACACTGAAGCTTTCTTT	.	.	TRBJ1-1	TRBV5-1
CASSFRSGELFF	TGTGCCAGCAGTTTCCGGTCCGGGGAGCTGTTTTTT	.	.	TRBJ2-2	TRBV12-3/TRBV12-4
CASRDRQGYTGELFF	TGTGCCAGCAGGGACCGACAGGGTTACACCGGGGAGCTGTTTTTT	TRBD1	.	TRBJ2-2	TRBV2
CASSLSGREQFF	TGTGCCAGCAGCTTGTCAGGGCGTGAGCAGTTCTTC	.	.	TRBJ2-1	TRBV5-8
CASSSAGGYTGELFF	TGTGCCAGCAGCTCAGCGGGGGGCTACACCGGGGAGCTGTTTTTT	TRBD2	.	TRBJ2-2	TRBV7-9
CASSPSGQYNQPQHF	TGTGCCAGCAGCCCTTCAGGACAGTACAATCAGCCCCAGCATTTT	.	.	TRBJ1-5	TRBV7-2
CASSSRTDVYEQYF	TGTGCCAGCAGTTCTCGGACAGATGTCTACGAGCAGTACTTC	.	.	TRBJ2-7	TRBV6-5
CAISDRGSGNTIYF	TGTGCCATCAGTGACAGGGGGTCCGGAAACACCATATATTTT	TRBD1	.	TRBJ1-3	TRBV10-3
CASSQSHMQPQHF	TGCGCCAGCAGCCAGTCCCACATGCAGCCCCAGCATTTT	.	once	TRBJ1-5	TRBV4-3
CAISPQGSGNTIYF	TGTGCCATCAGCCCACAGGGATCTGGAAACACCATATATTTT	.	.	TRBJ1-3	TRBV10-3
CASSLTGAPYYGYTF	TGTGCCAGCAGTTTGACAGGGGCACCGTATTATGGCTACACCTTC	TRBD1	.	TRBJ1-2	TRBV27
CASSLGANYGYTF	TGCGCCAGCAGCTTGGGTGCTAACTATGGCTACACCTTC	.	.	TRBJ1-2	TRBV5-1
CASSFEEFQPQHF	TGTGCCAGCAGCTTTGAGGAGTTCCAGCCCCAGCATTTT	.	.	TRBJ1-5	TRBV7-9
CASSPGLWIDTQYF	TGTGCCAGCAGTCCGGGACTCTGGATAGATACGCAGTATTTT	.	.	TRBJ2-3	TRBV6-2/TRBV6-3
CASTWSGNQETQYF	TGTGCCAGCACCTGGTCAGGGAACCAAGAGACCCAGTACTTC	.	.	TRBJ2-5	TRBV6-6
CASSQDGTGNQPQHF	TGCGCCAGCAGCCAAGACGGGACAGGCAATCAGCCCCAGCATTTT	TRBD1	.	TRBJ1-5	TRBV4-3
CASGLQGANYGYTF	TGTGCCAGTGGATTACAGGGAGCTAACTATGGCTACACCTTC	.	once	TRBJ1-2	TRBV19
CASSFAASYGYTF	TGTGCCAGCAGCTTCGCAGCTTCTTATGGCTACACCTTC	.	.	TRBJ1-2	TRBV5-4
CAWTKGASGGASTDTQYF	TGTGCCTGGACGAAAGGGGCTAGCGGGGGGGCCAGCACAGATACGCAGTATTTT	TRBD2	.	TRBJ2-3	TRBV30
CASSPGTGESEAFF	TGTGCCAGCTCACCAGGGACAGGGGAATCTGAAGCTTTCTTT	TRBD1	.	TRBJ1-1	TRBV18
CAIGPGNQPQHF	TGTGCCATTGGGCCAGGGAATCAGCCCCAGCATTTT	.	.	TRBJ1-5	TRBV10-3
CASSEASGGANEQFF	TGTGCCAGCAGTGAAGCTAGCGGGGGGGCCAATGAGCAGTTCTTC	TRBD2	.	TRBJ2-1	TRBV6-1
CASSSPRTGGSPLHF	TGTGCCAGCAGTTCTCCCCGGACAGGGGGTTCACCCCTCCACTTT	TRBD1	.	TRBJ1-6	TRBV27
CASSLYWDRSEAFF	TGTGCCAGCAGTCTATATTGGGACAGGTCTGAAGCTTTCTTT	TRBD1	.	TRBJ1-1	TRBV14
CATSRDRGRVTEAFF	TGTGCCACCAGCAGAGATCGGGGGAGAGTCACTGAAGCTTTCTTT	.	.	TRBJ1-1	TRBV15
CASSHGGAQETQYF	TGTGCCAGCAGCCACGGGGGGGCCCAGGAGACCCAGTACTTC	TRBD2	.	TRBJ2-5	TRBV3-1/TRBV3-2
CASSWGTDSPLHF	TGTGCCAGCAGCTGGGGAACAGACTCACCCCTCCACTTT	.	few	TRBJ1-6	TRBV27
CASWKNTIYF	TGTGCCAGTTGGAAAAACACCATATATTTT	.	.	TRBJ1-3	TRBV19
CATSREGGNSPLHF	TGTGCCACCAGCAGAGAGGGCGGTAATTCACCCCTCCACTTT	.	.	TRBJ1-6	TRBV15
CAWVFVGQGVLYGYTF	TGTGCCTGGGTCTTTGTGGGACAGGGCGTTTTATATGGCTACACCTTC	TRBD1	.	TRBJ1-2	TRBV30
CSVEDPRRGGTDTQYF	TGCAGCGTTGAAGACCCCCGGCGCGGGGGCACAGATACGCAGTATTTT	.	.	TRBJ2-3	TRBV29-1
CASSSRGVAFF	TGTGCCAGCAGCTCAAGGGGGGTCGCTTTCTTT	.	once	TRBJ1-1	TRBV7-6
CASNRGNQPQHF	TGTGCCAGCAACAGGGGGAATCAGCCCCAGCATTTT	TRBD1	.	TRBJ1-5	TRBV2
CASNPGQQENSPLHF	TGCGCCAGCAACCCGGGACAGCAGGAAAATTCACCCCTCCACTTT	TRBD1	.	TRBJ1-6	TRBV4-1
CASSRDQGSTEAFF	TGTGCCAGCAGCCGGGACCAGGGATCGACTGAAGCTTTCTTT	.	.	TRBJ1-1	TRBV5-4
CASSLIQGYGYTF	TGTGCCAGCAGCTTAATCCAGGGCTATGGCTACACCTTC	.	.	TRBJ1-2	TRBV7-9
CASSQEVGASNIQYF	TGTGCCAGCAGCCAAGAGGTGGGGGCAAGTAACATTCAGTACTTC	.	.	TRBJ2-4	TRBV4-2
CASSVGQLNEKLFF	TGTGCCAGCAGTGTAGGGCAACTTAATGAAAAACTGTTTTTT	.	once	TRBJ1-4	TRBV2
CASSQEVHIRSLGEQYF	TGTGCCAGCAGCCAAGAGGTTCATATCAGGTCCTTGGGGGAGCAGTACTTC	.	.	TRBJ2-7	TRBV14
CASSPQTANTEAFF	TGTGCCAGCAGCCCCCAAACAGCGAACACTGAAGCTTTCTTT	.	.	TRBJ1-1	TRBV7-9
CASSVPSGFTDTQYF	TGTGCCAGCAGTGTCCCTAGCGGCTTCACAGATACGCAGTATTTT	TRBD2	.	TRBJ2-3	TRBV25-1
CAISANNRAGNSPLHF	TGTGCCATCAGTGCCAATAACAGGGCTGGCAATTCACCCCTCCACTTT	.	.	TRBJ1-6	TRBV10-3
CASSIRPSGSSYNSPLHF	TGTGCCAGTAGTATTCGGCCTTCCGGCAGCTCCTATAATTCACCCCTCCACTTT	.	.	TRBJ1-6	TRBV19
CASSLGENQPQHF	TGTGCCAGCAGCCTGGGGGAAAATCAGCCCCAGCATTTT	.	few	TRBJ1-5	TRBV7-2
CASRGGEFEPLHF	TGTGCCAGCAGGGGGGGCGAATTCGAACCTCTCCACTTT	.	.	TRBJ1-6	TRBV6-5
CASSQGRGGTLQETQYF	TGTGCCAGCAGTCAAGGGAGAGGGGGGACTCTCCAAGAGACCCAGTACTTC	.	.	TRBJ2-5	TRBV7-2
CASLPTGVFEKLFF	TGTGCCAGCTTACCCACGGGGGTGTTTGAAAAACTGTTTTTT	.	.	TRBJ1-4	TRBV21-1
CATSRANRPNTEAFF	TGTGCCACCAGCAGAGCCAACAGACCGAACACTGAAGCTTTCTTT	.	.	TRBJ1-1	TRBV15
CASSKTGGPYNEQFF	TGTGCCAGCAGTAAGACAGGGGGGCCTTACAATGAGCAGTTCTTC	TRBD1	.	TRBJ2-1	TRBV25-1